The clone carrying this TCR beta chain was observed a single time. As yet, its antigen is unknown. This sample stems from a study of cytomegalovirus exposure and HLA in healthy donors. Study in general: Early released data comprised tens of millions of unique TCRs from HLA-typed donors.

With 60 Vbeta and 13 Jbeta primers, the PCR was carried out. The repertoire was sequenced with immunoSEQ multiplex PCR; TCRdb's copy has only in-frame clones and lacks some. The repertoire has roughly 150,000 clones, around 66% of them found once; the top ten carry about 3%. Per the germline V gene, CDR1 is SGHRS and CDR2 is YFSETQ. This CDR3 region has 13 residues. V lost 4 bases and J 9 bases, leaving 17 bases between the germline ends. Findings of the study overall: Previous analysis showed most TCR beta V segments were productive about 90% or about 30% of the time. Later on, an analysis showed TCR association rates differing by HLA locus, with DRB1 the most and HLA-C the fewest.

The sample comprised PBMCs. The chain is built from TRBV5-1 and TRBJ2-7; D gene unclear. This TCR was recovered from a woman in her twenties or thirties in good health and CMV-seropositive. The CDR3 DNA follows: TGCGCCAGCAGCCCCGAACCCAATCGAGGGCAGTACTTC. Translation: CASSPEPNRGQYF.